This paragraph covers one TCR beta chain sequence. This record comes from a study of blood T cell repertoires in COVID-19. Study information: Collection of acute and convalescent COVID-19 samples took place in the United States, Italy and Spain.

Libraries were prepared by immunoSEQ multiplex PCR; TCRdb keeps only in-frame clonotypes and omits some of them. The repertoire includes 40,000 to 60,000 clones, around 86% of them detected once, and 5% sits in the top ten. The sample consisted of peripheral blood. This receptor was obtained from a man aged 40-50 years with active COVID-19.

CDR3 amino acids: CASSVRETGNSPLHF. CDR3 bases: TGTGCCAGCAGCGTAAGAGAGACAGGGAATTCACCCCTCCACTTT. The chain couples TRBV9 to TRBJ1-6, with 7 positions matching TRBD1. Germline CDR1 SGDLS, CDR2 YYNGEE. The V gene end was trimmed by 1 base and the J gene end by 7 bases; junction bases not matched to a gene: 5. This CDR3 comprises 15 residues.